A single sample is the source of the 20 T cell receptor beta chains below, sequenced in a study of CD8 T cells in ankylosing spondylitis. TCRdb reprocessed the 5' RACE reads with MiXCR, giving one entry per CDR3 protein. In the table there are 100,000 to 150,000 distinct CDR3 sequences, 9.3% of which are singletons. Sequencing was done on a sample of blood, either unsorted or a sorted T cell fraction (not recorded which). These receptors all stem from a male donor with ankylosing spondylitis or in good health (not recorded which).

This clonotype was seen at least ten times. The chain recombines TRBV7-9 with TRBJ2-3; the match to TRBD2 covers 13 bases. Germline V lookup: CDR1 SEHNR, CDR2 FQNEAQ (reference sequence). CDR3 size: 17 residues. V lost 3 bases and J lost 1; bases outside the gene matches: 4. The DNA of the CDR3 is TGTGCCAGCAGCTTCGGGACTAGCGGGGCACGCACAGATACGCAGTATTTT. Translating gives CASSFGTSGARTDTQYF.

This clonotype occurred many times. The chain joins TRBV7-2 to TRBJ2-3; D may be TRBD1 (6 bases). V lost 3 bases, J lost 3 bases, and 10 bases lay in between. The CDR3 runs 14 residues. CDR1 SGHTA and CDR2 FQGNSA come from the germline V gene. CDR3: CASSFWGRTDTQYF. CDR3 nucleotide sequence: TGTGCCAGCAGCTTCTGGGGGCGGACAGATACGCAGTATTTT.

This rearrangement joins TRBV12-3 or TRBV12-4 to TRBJ2-7; 10 nucleotides align to TRBD2. This CDR3 is 14 amino acids long. V lost 6 bases and J lost 6; bases outside the gene matches: 8. CDR3 in amino acids: CASRPAGGPGEQYF. CDR3 DNA: TGTGCCAGCAGACCAGCGGGAGGGCCAGGCGAGCAGTACTTC.

Details on this clonotype: Germline and junction disagree at one end, which may indicate a read error. The chain couples TRBV3-1 to TRBJ2-7, with D possibly TRBD1 on 5 matching bases. The CDR3 covers 15 residues. Germline V gene lookup returns CDR1 LGHDT and CDR2 YNNKEL (reference sequence). The CDR3 region has the DNA TGTGCCAGCTGCCAAGGTTCAGGGTTCCCCTACGAGCAGTACTTC. Translation gives CASCQGSGFPYEQYF.

The chain links TRBV15 to TRBJ2-5; 12 bases are shared with TRBD2. Trimming cost V 4 bases and J 2 bases; bases outside gene matches: 2. This CDR3 is 15 amino acids long. Germline CDR1 reads LNHNV; CDR2 reads YYDKDF (reference sequence). CDR3 amino acids: CATSKGTSGQETQYF. CDR3 nucleotides: TGTGCCACCAGCAAAGGGACTAGCGGGCAAGAGACCCAGTACTTC.

In its sample, this clonotype was seen many times. This rearrangement joins TRBV29-1 to TRBJ2-6; unclear D gene. Germline V lookup: CDR1 SQVTM, CDR2 ANQGSEA. Trimming left V 4 bases short and J 4 bases short, with 8 bases between. The CDR3 length is 13 residues. The CDR3 sequence is CSVAPSGANVLTF. CDR3 bases: TGCAGCGTTGCTCCTTCCGGGGCCAACGTCCTGACTTTC.

This clonotype was counted between two and nine times. The gene calls are TRBV7-2 and TRBJ2-7; TRBD2 matches 12 bases. V was clipped by 5 bases and J by 3 bases; unmatched bases: 2. CDR3 length equals 14 residues. The germline gives CDR1 SGHTA, CDR2 FQGNSA. The CDR3 region has the DNA TGTGCCAGCAGCCAACTAGCGGGAGGCTACGAGCAGTACTTC. Translated, it gives CASSQLAGGYEQYF.

This rearrangement joins TRBV5-1 to TRBJ2-7; TRBD2 aligns across 7 bases. The CDR3 spans 16 residues. V dropped 0 bases and J dropped 1; count of bases not matched to a gene: 7. Germline V CDR1 and CDR2: SGHRS, YFSETQ. CDR3 sequence: CASSLGGLEGSYEQYF. The CDR3 DNA follows: TGCGCCAGCAGCTTGGGAGGACTAGAAGGTTCCTACGAGCAGTACTTC. Looking up the rest from reference TRBV5-1 and TRBJ2-7 gives the full variable domain: KAGVTQTPRYLIKTRGQQVTLSCSPISGHRSVSWYQQTPGQGLQFLFEYFSETQRNKGNFPGRFSGRQFSNSRSEMNVSTLELGDSALYLCASSLGGLEGSYEQYFGPGTRLTVT.

This clonotype came up a few times. This rearrangement joins TRBV20-1 to TRBJ1-1; TRBD1 might be the D (5 bases). V shed 7 bases and J shed 0 bases, with 15 bases lying between them. CDR3 size: 14 residues. The germline V gene encodes CDR1 DFQATT and CDR2 SNEGSKA (reference sequence). CDR3 loop: CSVQSGGMNTEAFF. The CDR3 bases are TGCAGTGTCCAGTCCGGGGGTATGAACACTGAAGCTTTCTTT.

The V and J genes are TRBV5-6 and TRBJ2-3; no firm D call. The V end lost 4 bases, the J end lost 8 bases, and 20 bases lay between the germline ends. The germline gives CDR1 SGHDT, CDR2 YYEEEE. The CDR3 contains 15 residues. The DNA for the CDR3 is TGTGCCAGCAGCCCAAATACTGACCTTGTTTTTACGCAGTATTTT. Translated, it gives CASSPNTDLVFTQYF.

This clonotype has only a few counts. The CDR3 region is CSVLQWGGGVYEQYF. CDR3 in DNA: TGCAGCGTCCTCCAGTGGGGAGGGGGGGTCTACGAGCAGTACTTC. The V gene is TRBV29-1, the J gene TRBJ2-7; D may be TRBD2 (7 bases). Trimming left V 6 bases short and J 3 bases short, with 21 bases between. This CDR3 contains 15 residues. Germline CDR1 and CDR2: SQVTM and ANQGSEA.

This clonotype occurred many times. The chain combines TRBV7-7 with TRBJ2-7; a possible D gene is TRBD2 (5 bases). This CDR3 contains 13 residues. Germline V gene lookup returns CDR1 SSHAT and CDR2 FNYEAQ (reference sequence). Trimming removed 3 bases from V and 6 bases from J, with 12 bases in between. Here the CDR3 reads CASSLDSSREQYF. CDR3 coding DNA: TGTGCCAGCAGCTTGGACTCGTCTCGCGAGCAGTACTTC. The full variable domain, rest sourced from reference TRBV7-7 and TRBJ2-7, is GAGVSQSPRYKVTKRGQDVTLRCDPISSHATLYWYQQALGQGPEFLTYFNYEAQPDKSGLPSDRFSAERPEGSISTLTIQRTEQRDSAMYRCASSLDSSREQYFGPGTRLTVT.

This clonotype was seen many times. The V call is TRBV5-1, the J call TRBJ2-7; 8 bases fit TRBD1. The germline V gene has CDR1 SGHRS and CDR2 YFSETQ. Losses at the gene ends were 6 bases for V and 4 bases for J; bases not matched to a gene: 12. This CDR3 region has 15 residues. The CDR3 here is CASTLMAGGIYEQYF. Written as DNA, the CDR3 is TGCGCCAGCACTCTGATGGCAGGGGGCATATACGAGCAGTACTTC.

This clonotype showed up many times. CDR3 sequence: CASSITGLVQPQHF. The CDR3 DNA follows: TGTGCCAGTAGTATCACGGGTTTGGTTCAGCCCCAGCATTTT. The gene calls are TRBV19 and TRBJ1-5; D unresolved. The length of the CDR3 is 14 residues. Between the trimmed V and J ends, which lost 3 bases and 6 bases, there was a span of 12 bases. Germline-derived CDR1 and CDR2 are LNHDA and SQIVND (reference sequence).

V is TRBV11-2 and J is TRBJ2-1; D not resolved. Germline CDR1 reads SGHAT; CDR2 reads FQNNGV. V lost 5 bases and J lost 2, with 13 bases in between. This CDR3 has 15 amino acids. CDR3 sequence (DNA): TGTGCCAGCAGCGGATGGGAAGCCACCTACAATGAGCAGTTCTTC. Protein product: CASSGWEATYNEQFF.

This clonotype was counted at least ten times. CDR3 bases: TGTGCCAGCAGTTTCGACAATGAGCAGTTCTTC. Its protein is CASSFDNEQFF. The rearrangement links TRBV12-3 or TRBV12-4 to TRBJ2-1, with unresolved D. This CDR3 spans 11 amino acids. V lost 3 bases, J lost 5 bases, and 2 bases lay in between.

This clonotype has a count of ten or more. In DNA form, the CDR3 reads TGCGCCAGCAGCTTCGGGACAGGGGTCCACGAGCAGTACTTC. Encoded protein: CASSFGTGVHEQYF. The rearrangement links TRBV5-1 to TRBJ2-7; 10 bases line up with TRBD1. J lost 5 bases, V lost 2 bases, and 4 bases had no gene match. The CDR3 length is 14 residues. Looked up from germline, CDR1 is SGHRS and CDR2 is YFSETQ.

This clonotype appeared a few times. The CDR3 loop reads CASSFRAGGTGEQYF. The CDR3 DNA reads as TGCGCCAGCAGCTTTCGGGCCGGGGGAACTGGCGAGCAGTACTTC. The gene calls are TRBV5-1 and TRBJ2-7; D is perhaps TRBD2 (6 bases). CDR3 length equals 15 residues. Trimming shortened V by 2 bases and J by 6 bases, and 18 bases separated the two germline ends. The germline V gene has CDR1 SGHRS and CDR2 YFSETQ. Filled out from reference TRBV5-1 and TRBJ2-7, the complete variable domain reads KAGVTQTPRYLIKTRGQQVTLSCSPISGHRSVSWYQQTPGQGLQFLFEYFSETQRNKGNFPGRFSGRQFSNSRSEMNVSTLELGDSALYLCASSFRAGGTGEQYFGPGTRLTVT.

This clonotype has at least ten counts. This chain joins TRBV12-3 or TRBV12-4 and TRBJ2-5; D ambiguous. The CDR3 has 13 residues. Between the trimmed V and J ends, which lost 4 bases and 7 bases, there was a span of 13 bases. Here the CDR3 DNA reads TGTGCCAGCAGTTCCGATATCTTTACGACCCAGTACTTC. Amino acids: CASSSDIFTTQYF.

The sample holds a few counts of this clonotype. Possible read error: a much larger clone is one base away. The chain employs TRBV5-1 and TRBJ1-1, with a tentative D call TRBD1 (5 bases). The CDR3 length is 14 residues. V was shortened by 0 bases and J by 1 base, with 7 bases between the two germline ends. Germline CDR1 SGHRS, CDR2 YFSETQ. The CDR3 region is CASSLGQRNTEAFF. CDR3 sequence (DNA): TGCGCCAGCAGCTTGGGACAGAGGAACACTGAAGCTTTCTTT.